This TCR beta chain came from a study of T cells in Graves' hyperthyroidism and ophthalmopathy. General observations from the study: Ophthalmopathy and stable hyperthyroidism were told apart by a 13 V-J model.

The definition of stable Graves' hyperthyroidism was no ophthalmopathy progression within 18 months. Diagnoses were established using clinical symptoms, serum thyroxine and TRAb, thyroid ultrasound and orbital computed tomography. The V end was cut by 1 base, the J end by 5 bases, with 11 bases between. The CDR3 consists of 14 residues. The germline V gene has CDR1 KGHSH and CDR2 LQKENI. Points on this clonotype: Its antigen is not known.

Amplified TCR beta CDR3 regions derived from RNA transcripts. The HTBI primer set was used in a first-round RT-PCR of the TCR CDR3. TCRdb reprocessed the multiplex PCR reads via MiXCR and lists one record per CDR3 protein. In the table there are around 350,000 distinct CDR3 sequences, under 20% of which are singletons. Material: blood. The receptor comes from a woman aged 18 to 35 with Graves' hyperthyroidism. The chain is built from TRBV18 and TRBJ1-2; perhaps TRBD1 as D (6 bases). CDR3 bases: TGTGCCAGCTCACCACAGGGGGACAATTATGGCTACACCTTC. This encodes CASSPQGDNYGYTF.